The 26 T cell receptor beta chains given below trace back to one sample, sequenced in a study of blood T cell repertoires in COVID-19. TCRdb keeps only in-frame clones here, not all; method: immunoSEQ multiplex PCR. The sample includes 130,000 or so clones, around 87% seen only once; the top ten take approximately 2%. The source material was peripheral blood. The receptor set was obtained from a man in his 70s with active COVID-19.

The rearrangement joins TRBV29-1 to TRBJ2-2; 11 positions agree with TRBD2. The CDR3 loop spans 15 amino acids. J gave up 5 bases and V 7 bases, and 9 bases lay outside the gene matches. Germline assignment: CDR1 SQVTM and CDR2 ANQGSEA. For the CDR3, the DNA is TGCAGCGCCGCGCCCCTAGCGGGAGGAACCGGGGAGCTGTTTTTT. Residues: CSAAPLAGGTGELFF.

The CDR3 DNA sequence: TGCGCCAGCAGTTCCACCGGGGGTCCCACCGGGGAGCTGTTTTTT. Encoded protein: CASSSTGGPTGELFF. V and J are TRBV5-1 and TRBJ2-2; perhaps TRBD2 as D (6 bases). The ends were cut back, 5 bases at V and 4 bases at J, with 15 bases in the middle. The length of the CDR3 is 15 residues. Germline V lookup: CDR1 SGHRS, CDR2 YFSETQ.

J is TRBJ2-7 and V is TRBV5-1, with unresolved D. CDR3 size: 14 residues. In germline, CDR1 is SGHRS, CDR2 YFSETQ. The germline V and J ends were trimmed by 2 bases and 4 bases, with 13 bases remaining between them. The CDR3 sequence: CASSFEENEYEQYF. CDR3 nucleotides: TGCGCCAGCAGCTTCGAAGAGAACGAATACGAGCAGTACTTC.

CDR3 DNA sequence: TGCGCCAGCAGCCAAGATACCCCGGGAGGGACACAGAGAATAACGAAAGCTTTCTTT. It codes for CASSQDTPGGTQRITKAFF. The rearrangement links TRBV4-1 to TRBJ1-1, with D perhaps matching TRBD1 (6 bases). Per germline, CDR1 MGHRA and CDR2 YSYEKL. This CDR3 is built from 19 residues. With 0 bases removed from V and 9 bases from J, the gap between germline ends came to 29 bases.

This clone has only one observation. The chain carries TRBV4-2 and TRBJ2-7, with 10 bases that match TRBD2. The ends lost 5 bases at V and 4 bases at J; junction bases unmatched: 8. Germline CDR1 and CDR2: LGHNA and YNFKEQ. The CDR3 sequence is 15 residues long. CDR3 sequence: CASSYSSGSGYEQYF. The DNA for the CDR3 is TGTGCCAGCAGCTACTCTAGCGGGAGTGGATACGAGCAGTACTTC.

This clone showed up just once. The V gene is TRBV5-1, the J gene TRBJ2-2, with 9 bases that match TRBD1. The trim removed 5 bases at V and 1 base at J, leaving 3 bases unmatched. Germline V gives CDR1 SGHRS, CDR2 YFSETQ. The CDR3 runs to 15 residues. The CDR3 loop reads CASREGQGNTGELFF. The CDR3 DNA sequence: TGCGCCAGCAGGGAGGGACAGGGGAACACCGGGGAGCTGTTTTTT. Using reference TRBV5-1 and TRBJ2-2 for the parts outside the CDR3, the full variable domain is KAGVTQTPRYLIKTRGQQVTLSCSPISGHRSVSWYQQTPGQGLQFLFEYFSETQRNKGNFPGRFSGRQFSNSRSEMNVSTLELGDSALYLCASREGQGNTGELFFGEGSRLTVL.

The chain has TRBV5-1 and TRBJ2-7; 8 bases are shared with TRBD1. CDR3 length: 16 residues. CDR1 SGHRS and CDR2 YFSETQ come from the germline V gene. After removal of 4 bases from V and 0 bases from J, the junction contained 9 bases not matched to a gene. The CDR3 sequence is CASSPRTGRSSYEQYF. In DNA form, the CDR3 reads TGCGCCAGCAGCCCTCGGACAGGGAGGAGCTCCTACGAGCAGTACTTC. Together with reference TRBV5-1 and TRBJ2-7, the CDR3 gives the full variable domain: KAGVTQTPRYLIKTRGQQVTLSCSPISGHRSVSWYQQTPGQGLQFLFEYFSETQRNKGNFPGRFSGRQFSNSRSEMNVSTLELGDSALYLCASSPRTGRSSYEQYFGPGTRLTVT.

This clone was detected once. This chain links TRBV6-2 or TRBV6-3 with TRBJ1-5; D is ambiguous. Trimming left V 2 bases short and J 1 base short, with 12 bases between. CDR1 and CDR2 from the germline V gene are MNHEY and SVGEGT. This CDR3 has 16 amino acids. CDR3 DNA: TGTGCCAGCAGTTACGGACGAGGGTCAAGCAATCAGCCCCAGCATTTT. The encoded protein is CASSYGRGSSNQPQHF.

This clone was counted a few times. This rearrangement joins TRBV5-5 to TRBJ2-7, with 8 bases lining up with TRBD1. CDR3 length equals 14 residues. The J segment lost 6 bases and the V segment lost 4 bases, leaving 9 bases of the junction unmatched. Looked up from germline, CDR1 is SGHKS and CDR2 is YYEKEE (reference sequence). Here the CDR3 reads CASSLPRTGSEQYF. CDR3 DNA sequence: TGTGCCAGCAGCCTCCCCCGGACAGGGAGCGAGCAGTACTTC.

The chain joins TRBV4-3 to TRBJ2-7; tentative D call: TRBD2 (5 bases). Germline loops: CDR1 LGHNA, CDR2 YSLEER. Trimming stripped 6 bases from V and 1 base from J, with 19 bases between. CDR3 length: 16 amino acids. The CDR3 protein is CASSPSVGVGSYEQYF. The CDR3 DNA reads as TGCGCCAGCAGTCCCAGCGTCGGGGTTGGGTCCTACGAGCAGTACTTC.

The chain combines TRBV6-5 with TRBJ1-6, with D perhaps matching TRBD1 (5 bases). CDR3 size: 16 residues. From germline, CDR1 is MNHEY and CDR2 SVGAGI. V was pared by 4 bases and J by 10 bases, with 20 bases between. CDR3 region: CASSWFHGPGGSPLHF. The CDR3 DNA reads TGTGCCAGCAGTTGGTTCCATGGACCCGGGGGGTCACCCCTCCACTTT.

In DNA form, the CDR3 reads TGTGCCAGCAGCCCGGGCTCGGGGAGGGAAAAACTGTTTTTT. It is translated as CASSPGSGREKLFF. V is TRBV7-3 and J is TRBJ1-4; D gene unclear. The germline CDR1 and CDR2 sequences are SGHTA and FQGTGA. The CDR3 totals 14 residues. V was trimmed by 5 bases and J by 8 bases, leaving 15 bases between them. Supplemented by reference TRBV7-3 and TRBJ1-4, the full variable domain reads GAGVSQTPSNKVTEKGKYVELRCDPISGHTALYWYRQSLGQGPEFLIYFQGTGAADDSGLPNDRFFAVRPEGSVSTLKIQRTERGDSAVYLCASSPGSGREKLFFGSGTQLSVL.

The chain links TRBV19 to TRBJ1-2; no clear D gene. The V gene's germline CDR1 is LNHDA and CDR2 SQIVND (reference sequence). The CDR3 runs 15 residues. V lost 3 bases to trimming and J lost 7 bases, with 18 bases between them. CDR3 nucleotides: TGTGCCAGTAGTATGACGAGTAGGGAGGGCGGTGGCTACACCTTC. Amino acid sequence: CASSMTSREGGGYTF.

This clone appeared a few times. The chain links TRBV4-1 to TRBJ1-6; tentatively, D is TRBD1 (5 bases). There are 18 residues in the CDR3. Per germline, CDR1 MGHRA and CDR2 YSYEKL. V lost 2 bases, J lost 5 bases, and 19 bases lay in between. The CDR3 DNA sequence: TGCGCCAGCAGCCAAAGCCGGGGGGGGAATCGTGATAATTCACCCCTCCACTTT. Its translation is CASSQSRGGNRDNSPLHF.

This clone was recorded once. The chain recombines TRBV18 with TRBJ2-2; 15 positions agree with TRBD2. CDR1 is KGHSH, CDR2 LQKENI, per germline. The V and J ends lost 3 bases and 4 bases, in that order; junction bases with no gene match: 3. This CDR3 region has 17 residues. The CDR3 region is CASSPRGLAGGTGELFF. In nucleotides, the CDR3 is TGTGCCAGCTCACCTCGGGGACTAGCGGGAGGCACCGGGGAGCTGTTTTTT. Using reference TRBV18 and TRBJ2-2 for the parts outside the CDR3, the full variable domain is NAGVMQNPRHLVRRRGQEARLRCSPMKGHSHVYWYRQLPEEGLKFMVYLQKENIIDESGMPKERFSAEFPKEGPSILRIQQVVRGDSAAYFCASSPRGLAGGTGELFFGEGSRLTVL.

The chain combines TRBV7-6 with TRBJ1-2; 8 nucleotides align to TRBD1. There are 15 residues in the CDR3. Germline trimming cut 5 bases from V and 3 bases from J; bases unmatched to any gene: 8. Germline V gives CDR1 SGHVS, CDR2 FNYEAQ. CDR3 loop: CASSTGQGRDYGYTF. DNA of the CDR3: TGTGCCAGCAGCACAGGACAGGGACGGGACTATGGCTACACCTTC.

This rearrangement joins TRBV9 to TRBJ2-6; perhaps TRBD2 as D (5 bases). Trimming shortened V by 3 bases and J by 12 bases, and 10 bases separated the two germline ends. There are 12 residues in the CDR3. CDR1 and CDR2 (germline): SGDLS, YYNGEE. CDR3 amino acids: CASSASTGVLTF. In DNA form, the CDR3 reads TGTGCCAGCAGCGCTAGCACCGGCGTCCTGACTTTC.

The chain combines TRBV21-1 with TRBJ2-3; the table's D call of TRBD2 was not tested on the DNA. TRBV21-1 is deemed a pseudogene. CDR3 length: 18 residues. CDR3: CASISSRRAGGPTDTQYF. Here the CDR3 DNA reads TGTGCCAGCATCTCCAGTCGTCGAGCGGGAGGGCCCACAGATACGCAGTATTTT.

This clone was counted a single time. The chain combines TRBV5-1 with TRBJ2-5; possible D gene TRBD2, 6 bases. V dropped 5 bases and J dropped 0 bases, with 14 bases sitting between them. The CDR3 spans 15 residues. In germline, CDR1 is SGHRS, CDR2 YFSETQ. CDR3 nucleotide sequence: TGCGCCAGCAGAGGTGGAGGGGTGAACCAAGAGACCCAGTACTTC. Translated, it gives CASRGGGVNQETQYF.

The chain's CDR3 is CASSPSSTRANYGYTF. CDR3 nucleotide sequence: TGTGCCAGCTCACCGAGTTCGACGAGGGCAAACTATGGCTACACCTTC. The genes are TRBV18 and TRBJ1-2; no clear D gene. V was cut by 3 bases and J by 2 bases, with 16 bases left in between. CDR1 is KGHSH, CDR2 LQKENI, per germline. CDR3 length: 16 amino acids.

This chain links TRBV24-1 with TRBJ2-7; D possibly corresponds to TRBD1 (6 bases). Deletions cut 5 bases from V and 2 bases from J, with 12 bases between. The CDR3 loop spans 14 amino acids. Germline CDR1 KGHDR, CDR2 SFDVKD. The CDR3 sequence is CATSGTGKTYEQYF. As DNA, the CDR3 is TGTGCCACCAGTGGAACAGGGAAAACCTACGAGCAGTACTTC.

DNA for the CDR3: TGTGCCAGCCGGGATGCGGGGGGGGCGGACACCGGGGAGCTGTTTTTT. This gives the protein CASRDAGGADTGELFF. The J gene is TRBJ2-2, the V gene TRBV6-6, with 9 bases matching TRBD2. From germline, CDR1 is MNHNY and CDR2 SVGAGI (reference sequence). V lost 8 bases, J lost 3 bases, and 10 bases stayed unmatched. There are 16 residues in the CDR3.

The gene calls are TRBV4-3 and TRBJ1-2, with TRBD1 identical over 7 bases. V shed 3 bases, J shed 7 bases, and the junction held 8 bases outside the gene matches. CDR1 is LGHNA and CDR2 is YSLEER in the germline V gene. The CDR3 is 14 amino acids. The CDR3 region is CASSQYRGGFGYTF. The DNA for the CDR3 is TGCGCCAGCAGCCAGTACAGGGGAGGTTTTGGCTACACCTTC.

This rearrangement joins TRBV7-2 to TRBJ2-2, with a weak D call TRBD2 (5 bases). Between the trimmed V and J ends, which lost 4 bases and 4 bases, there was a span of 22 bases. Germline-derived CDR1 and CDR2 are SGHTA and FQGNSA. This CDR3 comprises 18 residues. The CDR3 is CASSSGLMVAEGTGELFF. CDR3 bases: TGTGCCAGCAGCTCAGGTTTGATGGTAGCAGAGGGCACCGGGGAGCTGTTTTTT.

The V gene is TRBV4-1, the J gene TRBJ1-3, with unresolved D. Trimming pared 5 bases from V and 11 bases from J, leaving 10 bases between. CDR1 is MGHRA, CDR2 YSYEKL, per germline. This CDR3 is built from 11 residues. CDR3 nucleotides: TGCGCCAGCAGCGGCAGCGGCCCCATATATTTT. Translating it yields CASSGSGPIYF.

CDR3 protein: CASSANSGRGTQYF. The CDR3 DNA sequence: TGTGCCAGCAGCGCAAACAGCGGCCGGGGGACCCAGTACTTC. This chain connects TRBV7-3 to TRBJ2-5, with a weak D call TRBD2 (5 bases). CDR1 and CDR2 from the germline V gene are SGHTA and FQGTGA. There are 14 residues in the CDR3. Trimming took 5 bases from V and 7 from J, leaving 17 bases between them.